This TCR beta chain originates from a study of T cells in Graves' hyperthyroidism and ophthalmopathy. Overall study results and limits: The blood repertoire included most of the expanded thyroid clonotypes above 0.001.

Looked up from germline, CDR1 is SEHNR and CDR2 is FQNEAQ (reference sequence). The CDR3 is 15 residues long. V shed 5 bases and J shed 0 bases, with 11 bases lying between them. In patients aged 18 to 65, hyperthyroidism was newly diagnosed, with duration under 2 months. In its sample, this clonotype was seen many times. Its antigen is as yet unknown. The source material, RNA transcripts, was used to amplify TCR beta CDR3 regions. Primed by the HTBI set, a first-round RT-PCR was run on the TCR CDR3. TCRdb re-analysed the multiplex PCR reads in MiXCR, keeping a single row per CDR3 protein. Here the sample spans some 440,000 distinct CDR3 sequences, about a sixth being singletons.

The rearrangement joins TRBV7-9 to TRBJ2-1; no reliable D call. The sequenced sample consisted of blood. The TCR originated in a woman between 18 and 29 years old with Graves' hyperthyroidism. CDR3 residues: CASSLDGGSYNEQFF. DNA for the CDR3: TGTGCCAGCAGCCTAGACGGTGGCTCCTACAATGAGCAGTTCTTC.